This TCR beta chain was documented in a study of shared clonotypes between healthy human individuals. About the study: Per donor, three plates held CD4 naive cells, three held CD4 memory, two held CD8 naive and one held CD8 memory.

The CDR3 length is 17 residues. Germline assignment: CDR1 LGHNT and CDR2 FRNRAP. Germline trimming cut 1 base from V and 9 bases from J; bases unmatched to any gene: 8. In regard to this clone: No antigen is known for it.

Assay execution proceeded at the deep level. Profiling relied on immunoSEQ multiplex PCR, and the TCRdb table lists in-frame clones only, not all of them. The sample has about 2,100,000 clones; around 93% are singletons. Regarding the study as a whole: Some clonotypes were shared by all four sorted-subset donors, while others were not shared. The non-shared ones had lower generation probabilities than the shared ones.

Naive CD8 populations comprised CD45RO-negative cells positively selected for CCR7, excluding terminally differentiated effector memory CD45RA+ cells. The sequence was collected from a man aged 18-30 years in good health. Some clones in this sample may be carry-over from other donors' samples. The source material was naive CD8+ T cells from PBMCs. The chain joins TRBV12-5 to TRBJ2-1, with 14 bases that match TRBD2. The CDR3 nucleotides are TGTGCTAGTGGTTTGGCCGTGACTAGCGGGAGGGCGGGTGAGCAGTTCTTC. As protein: CASGLAVTSGRAGEQFF.